One sample yielded the 13 T cell receptor beta chains listed below, sequenced in a study of T cell responses to AZD1222 COVID-19 vaccine. Sequenced by immunoSEQ multiplex PCR; TCRdb stores in-frame clones only, minus some. The sample has about 120,000 clones; about nine tenths are singletons. Sequenced here: peripheral blood, sampled on day 0 of AZD1222 vaccination. The source is an adult in good health.

This sequence joins TRBV28 and TRBJ1-5; 8 bases match TRBD1. With V trimmed by 2 bases and J by 4 bases, 1 base remained unmatched. The CDR3 contains 14 residues. CDR1 and CDR2 from the germline V gene are MDHEN and SYDVKM. CDR3 loop: CASSLGTGNQPQHF. The CDR3 region has the DNA TGTGCCAGCAGTTTAGGGACAGGAAATCAGCCCCAGCATTTT.

The chain uses TRBV5-6 and TRBJ1-1; a weak D match, TRBD1 (6 bases). Trimming stripped 4 bases from V and 5 bases from J, with 18 bases between. Per the germline V gene, CDR1 is SGHDT and CDR2 is YYEEEE. This CDR3 is built from 15 residues. As DNA, the CDR3 is TGTGCCAGCAGCCCGATGACAGGAGGGGGGACTGAAGCTTTCTTT. Its protein is CASSPMTGGGTEAFF.

In DNA form, the CDR3 reads TGTGCCAGCAGGCAGGGGTCCCAAGAGACCCAGTACTTC. It translates to CASRQGSQETQYF. This rearrangement joins TRBV5-6 to TRBJ2-5; maybe TRBD1 (6 bases). Trimming cost V 5 bases and J 1 base, with 9 bases left between them. Germline lookup yields CDR1 SGHDT and CDR2 YYEEEE. This CDR3 contains 13 residues. The whole variable domain, filled in from reference TRBV5-6 and TRBJ2-5, reads DAGVTQSPTHLIKTRGQQVTLRCSPKSGHDTVSWYQQALGQGPQFIFQYYEEEERQRGNFPDRFSGHQFPNYSSELNVNALLLGDSALYLCASRQGSQETQYFGPGTRLLVL.

This clone was observed a single time. This sequence joins TRBV6-1 and TRBJ2-7; weak D call: TRBD1 (5 bases). Germline V gives CDR1 MNHNS, CDR2 SASEGT. CDR3 size: 14 residues. The germline V and J ends were trimmed by 3 bases and 2 bases, with 11 bases remaining between them. CDR3: CASSEQGWAYEQYF. DNA of the CDR3: TGTGCCAGCAGTGAGCAGGGTTGGGCCTACGAGCAGTACTTC.

This clone was seen once. The genes are TRBV7-2 and TRBJ1-5; 7 bases align to TRBD1. CDR1 is SGHTA and CDR2 is FQGNSA in the germline V gene. The V segment lost 0 bases and the J segment 14 bases; nucleotides outside the gene matches: 7. This CDR3 contains 13 residues. Here the CDR3 DNA reads TGTGCCAGCAGCTTAGCAGCCACAGGGGATGAGCATTTT. It specifies CASSLAATGDEHF. The complete variable domain, with remaining parts taken from reference TRBV7-2 and TRBJ1-5, reads GAGVSQSPSNKVTEKGKDVELRCDPISGHTALYWYRQSLGQGLEFLIYFQGNSAPDKSGLPSDRFSAERTGGSVSTLTIQRTQQEDSAVYLCASSLAATGDEHFGDGTRLSIL.

The chain links TRBV24-1 to TRBJ2-2, with D unresolved. This CDR3 spans 13 amino acids. Germline V lookup: CDR1 KGHDR, CDR2 SFDVKD. V was cut by 0 bases and J by 8 bases, with 6 bases left in between. The CDR3 is CATSDLRGGELFF. The CDR3 DNA follows: TGTGCCACCAGTGATTTGCGAGGAGGGGAGCTGTTTTTT.

The sample holds one count of this clone. V gene TRBV6-5 combines with J gene TRBJ1-5; TRBD1 is a possible D gene (6 bases). The CDR3 length is 14 residues. CDR1 is MNHEY and CDR2 is SVGAGI in the germline V gene. V was shortened by 4 bases and J by 3 bases, with 10 bases between the two germline ends. The CDR3 is CASSFQGYNQPQHF. In DNA form, the CDR3 reads TGTGCCAGCAGTTTTCAGGGGTACAATCAGCCCCAGCATTTT.

This rearrangement joins TRBV6-2 or TRBV6-3 to TRBJ1-2; D remains unclear. This CDR3 has 14 amino acids. V lost 7 bases and J 8 bases, leaving 20 bases between the germline ends. Germline V gene data show CDR1 as MNHEY and CDR2 as SVGEGT. The CDR3 sequence: CASTPSSVYVGYTF. Written as DNA, the CDR3 is TGTGCCAGCACCCCATCCTCAGTGTACGTCGGCTACACCTTC.

This chain uses TRBV13 with TRBJ2-3; D possibly corresponds to TRBD2 (6 bases). Germline V gene sequence: CDR1 PRHDT, CDR2 FYEKMQ (reference sequence). This CDR3 region has 13 residues. V was shortened by 5 bases and J by 6 bases, with 12 bases between the two germline ends. The CDR3, as DNA: TGTGCCAGCAGCCCAGCGGGTCTGGATACGCAGTATTTT. This codes for CASSPAGLDTQYF.

This clone was seen more than once but under ten times. V gene TRBV5-5 combines with J gene TRBJ1-3; 9 nucleotides agree with TRBD1. This CDR3 has 15 amino acids. Germline CDR1 is SGHKS and CDR2 is YYEKEE (reference sequence). Trimming removed 4 bases from V and 4 bases from J; junction bases left unmatched: 6. The CDR3 protein is CASSVDRGWGNTIYF. The CDR3 DNA follows: TGTGCCAGCAGCGTTGACAGGGGGTGGGGAAACACCATATATTTT.

This chain connects TRBV11-2 to TRBJ2-6, with 8 bases fitting TRBD1. Germline CDR1 reads SGHAT; CDR2 reads FQNNGV. The length of the CDR3 is 15 residues. V shed 6 bases and J 2 bases; nucleotides not matched to a gene: 3. CDR3 region: CASRATGAGANVLTF. The DNA for the CDR3 is TGTGCCAGCAGAGCGACAGGGGCTGGGGCCAACGTCCTGACTTTC.

The chain's CDR3 is CASSYSRDEPGNIQYF. DNA for the CDR3: TGTGCCAGCAGTTATTCACGGGACGAACCAGGAAACATTCAGTACTTC. V usage is TRBV6-5 and J usage is TRBJ2-4; D may be TRBD1 or TRBD2 (5 bases each). With 3 bases removed from V and 6 bases from J, the gap between germline ends came to 18 bases. This CDR3 contains 16 residues. Per the germline V gene, CDR1 is MNHEY and CDR2 is SVGAGI.

This rearrangement joins TRBV4-2 to TRBJ1-2, with TRBD1 matching 7 bases. In germline, CDR1 is LGHNA, CDR2 YNFKEQ. The CDR3 is 21 residues long. The trim removed 4 bases at V and 4 bases at J, leaving 27 bases unmatched. CDR3 in DNA: TGTGCCAGCAGCCCACGGCTATTTGAGGTCGGCAGGAGAAGGGGGCTCTATGGCTACACCTTC. It specifies CASSPRLFEVGRRRGLYGYTF.